A single sample is the source of the 24 T cell receptor beta chains below, sequenced in a study of OX40 agonist ivuxolimab in advanced cancers. TCRdb's copy holds only in-frame clones and misses some; the assay was immunoSEQ multiplex PCR. The sample carries fewer than 60,000 clones, about nine tenths recorded once. The source was CD4+ or CD8+ T cells sorted from blood, collected in a trial of the OX40 agonist ivuxolimab. Receptor source: an adult with an advanced solid tumor such as melanoma, head and neck, liver or kidney cancer.

The V call is TRBV29-1, the J call TRBJ2-3; 11 bases line up with TRBD2. Germline lookup yields CDR1 SQVTM and CDR2 ANQGSEA. CDR3 size: 17 residues. J was trimmed by 3 bases and V by 6 bases; bases with no gene match: 14. CDR3 amino acids: CSVQRSLAGGLTDTQYF. CDR3 sequence (DNA): TGCAGCGTCCAACGAAGCCTAGCGGGAGGTTTGACAGATACGCAGTATTTT.

The chain uses TRBV6-6 and TRBJ1-5; D is perhaps TRBD1 (5 bases). Per the germline V gene, CDR1 is MNHNY and CDR2 is SVGAGI (reference sequence). The V end lost 2 bases, the J end lost 6 bases, and 8 bases lay between the germline ends. This CDR3 comprises 13 residues. The chain's CDR3 is CASSYGQGQPQHF. CDR3 coding DNA: TGTGCCAGCAGTTACGGGCAGGGTCAGCCCCAGCATTTT.

The CDR3 protein is CASSAGTYGYEQYF. CDR3 bases: TGTGCCAGCAGTGCCGGGACCTACGGTTACGAGCAGTACTTC. V and J are TRBV9 and TRBJ2-7; either TRBD1 or TRBD2 may fit D (5 bases each). V shed 5 bases and J shed 4 bases, with 16 bases lying between them. The CDR3 has 14 residues. CDR1 and CDR2 (germline): SGDLS, YYNGEE. Filled out from reference TRBV9 and TRBJ2-7, the complete variable domain reads DSGVTQTPKHLITATGQRVTLRCSPRSGDLSVYWYQQSLDQGLQFLIQYYNGEERAKGNILERFSAQQFPDLHSELNLSSLELGDSALYFCASSAGTYGYEQYFGPGTRLTVT.

V is TRBV7-6 and J is TRBJ2-7, with D unresolved. Deletions cut 4 bases from V and 0 bases from J, with 10 bases between. This CDR3 has 14 residues. Germline loops: CDR1 SGHVS, CDR2 FNYEAQ. The CDR3 sequence: CASSSRALSYEQYF. CDR3 bases: TGTGCCAGCAGCTCCCGGGCCCTCTCCTACGAGCAGTACTTC.

Here the CDR3 reads CASNTEFFYGYTF. In DNA form, the CDR3 reads TGTGCCAGCAATACAGAGTTTTTCTATGGCTACACCTTC. The rearrangement links TRBV6-5 to TRBJ1-2; D unresolved. Trimming pared 7 bases from V and 4 bases from J, leaving 13 bases between. CDR1 is MNHEY, CDR2 SVGAGI, per germline. The CDR3 is 13 residues long.

The V and J genes are TRBV5-1 and TRBJ1-1, with no clear D. Germline loops: CDR1 SGHRS, CDR2 YFSETQ. V was cut by 1 base and J by 0 bases, with 4 bases left in between. The CDR3 length is 13 residues. The CDR3 DNA reads as TGCGCCAGCAGCTTGAACCTGAACACTGAAGCTTTCTTT. It translates to CASSLNLNTEAFF.

This clone was picked up one time. The CDR3 nucleotides are TGTGCCAGCAGTGAGAACATTAGGGTTGATGGCTACACCTTC. This encodes CASSENIRVDGYTF. The J gene is TRBJ1-2, the V gene TRBV6-1; D uncertain. Germline lookup yields CDR1 MNHNS and CDR2 SASEGT. V was pared by 3 bases and J by 6 bases, with 14 bases between. CDR3 size: 14 residues.

The V gene is TRBV11-3, the J gene TRBJ2-7; D is uncertain. The CDR3 has 12 amino acids. The V and J ends lost 0 bases and 7 bases respectively, with 7 bases between them. The germline gives CDR1 SGHNT, CDR2 YENEEA. CDR3 DNA: TGTGCCAGCAGCTTAGATCTGGGAGAGCAGTACTTC. Translation gives CASSLDLGEQYF.

This clone was detected a few times. This rearrangement joins TRBV28 to TRBJ2-1, with TRBD2 as a possible D gene (5 bases). This CDR3 contains 14 residues. The V and J ends lost 5 bases and 5 bases respectively, with 13 bases between them. Germline CDR1 and CDR2: MDHEN and SYDVKM. CDR3 coding DNA: TGTGCCAGCAGTCCCGTCGGGGTGAACAATGAGCAGTTCTTC. As protein: CASSPVGVNNEQFF.

The gene calls are TRBV2 and TRBJ2-2, with a tentative D call TRBD1 (5 bases). With 2 bases removed from V and 6 bases from J, the gap between germline ends came to 13 bases. The CDR3 consists of 15 residues. Germline lookup yields CDR1 SNHLY and CDR2 FYNNEI. The CDR3 DNA follows: TGTGCCAGCAGTGAACGGTCAGGGTCCCCCGGGGAGCTGTTTTTT. Translated, it gives CASSERSGSPGELFF. Filled out from reference TRBV2 and TRBJ2-2, the complete variable domain reads EPEVTQTPSHQVTQMGQEVILRCVPISNHLYFYWYRQILGQKVEFLVSFYNNEISEKSEIFDDQFSVERPDGSNFTLKIRSTKLEDSAMYFCASSERSGSPGELFFGEGSRLTVL.

The chain joins TRBV7-2 to TRBJ2-7; maybe TRBD2 (7 bases). Trimming took off 5 bases at V and 2 bases at J, with 22 bases between the two ends. The CDR3 runs 17 residues. Germline-derived CDR1 and CDR2 are SGHTA and FQGNSA. The CDR3 sequence is CASSPTGGPGGTYEQYF. The CDR3 DNA follows: TGTGCCAGCAGCCCGACCGGGGGGCCGGGAGGAACCTACGAGCAGTACTTC.

The V call is TRBV28, the J call TRBJ1-6; D call uncertain. Trimming left V 6 bases short and J 7 bases short, with 7 bases between. From germline, CDR1 is MDHEN and CDR2 SYDVKM. This CDR3 is 12 amino acids long. The CDR3 region has the DNA TGTGCCAGCAGGTACAGCAATTCACCCCTCCACTTT. Residues: CASRYSNSPLHF.

The chain carries TRBV6-4 and TRBJ2-2; D could derive from TRBD1 or TRBD2 (5 bases each). The CDR3 loop spans 12 amino acids. From germline, CDR1 is MRHNA and CDR2 SNTAGT. V was pared by 6 bases and J by 7 bases, with 9 bases between. CDR3 protein: CASRRDGGELFF. The CDR3 DNA reads as TGTGCCAGCAGAAGGGACGGCGGGGAGCTGTTTTTT.

The V gene is TRBV5-6, the J gene TRBJ2-5; 9 bases fit TRBD2. The CDR3 is 17 residues long. Trimming took 4 bases from V and 6 from J; bases not matched to a gene: 16. CDR1 is SGHDT and CDR2 is YYEEEE in the germline V gene. The CDR3 DNA reads TGTGCCAGCAGCCGGGGGGTGTCTAGCGGGACTGGTCAGACCCAGTACTTC. Its protein product is CASSRGVSSGTGQTQYF. Using reference TRBV5-6 and TRBJ2-5 for the parts outside the CDR3, the full variable domain is DAGVTQSPTHLIKTRGQQVTLRCSPKSGHDTVSWYQQALGQGPQFIFQYYEEEERQRGNFPDRFSGHQFPNYSSELNVNALLLGDSALYLCASSRGVSSGTGQTQYFGPGTRLLVL.

This clone has more than one count but fewer than ten. The J gene is TRBJ1-1, the V gene TRBV2; unclear D gene. Germline CDR1 is SNHLY and CDR2 is FYNNEI. Trimming cost V 7 bases and J 0 bases, with 15 bases left between them. The CDR3 sequence is 15 residues long. The CDR3 loop is CASTGTDRVNTEAFF. Written as DNA, the CDR3 is TGTGCCAGCACCGGTACAGACCGGGTGAACACTGAAGCTTTCTTT.

The gene calls are TRBV29-1 and TRBJ2-3; 11 nucleotides align to TRBD2. The CDR3 is 18 amino acids. CDR1 and CDR2 from the germline V gene are SQVTM and ANQGSEA. The trim removed 1 base at V and 2 bases at J, leaving 11 bases unmatched. The CDR3 nucleotides are TGCAGCGTTGAAGGGGGAGTAGCGGGAGGGCCCCCCACAGATACGCAGTATTTT. Protein sequence: CSVEGGVAGGPPTDTQYF.

This chain links TRBV4-2 with TRBJ2-1; the D gene is possibly TRBD2 (6 bases). The CDR3 contains 16 residues. Trimming pared 2 bases from V and 4 bases from J, leaving 15 bases between. In germline, CDR1 is LGHNA, CDR2 YNFKEQ. CDR3 amino acids: CASSQYLGGMYNEQFF. In DNA form, the CDR3 reads TGTGCCAGCAGCCAATACCTGGGCGGGATGTACAATGAGCAGTTCTTC.

The rearrangement joins TRBV5-1 to TRBJ2-2, with D perhaps being TRBD1 or TRBD2 (6 bases each). The germline V and J ends were trimmed by 2 bases and 1 base, with 12 bases remaining between them. Germline-derived CDR1 and CDR2 are SGHRS and YFSETQ. The CDR3 runs 16 residues. In nucleotides, the CDR3 is TGCGCCAGCAGCTTTTGGGGGGCCCAGAACACCGGGGAGCTGTTTTTT. Translated: CASSFWGAQNTGELFF.

The chain combines TRBV6-1 with TRBJ2-7; D assignment may be TRBD1 or TRBD2 (6 bases each). The CDR3 has 13 residues. Germline CDR1 and CDR2: MNHNS and SASEGT. V dropped 7 bases and J dropped 7 bases, with 17 bases sitting between them. CDR3 bases: TGTGCCAGCACCCGCGAGGGGGGTTGGGAGCAGTACGTC. It translates to CASTREGGWEQYV.

The J gene is TRBJ2-4, the V gene TRBV28; 9 bases are a match to TRBD1. From germline, CDR1 is MDHEN and CDR2 SYDVKM. This CDR3 spans 14 amino acids. J lost 7 bases, V lost 6 bases, and 7 bases had no gene match. CDR3 loop: CASSPGTGFNIQYF. The CDR3 DNA reads TGTGCCAGCAGCCCCGGGACAGGGTTCAACATTCAGTACTTC.

This clone appeared a single time. This sequence joins TRBV5-4 and TRBJ1-3; D possibly corresponds to TRBD1 (5 bases). CDR3 length: 15 residues. Trimming removed 2 bases from V and 0 bases from J, with 9 bases in between. Germline values: CDR1 SGHNT, CDR2 YYREEE (reference sequence). The CDR3 sequence is CASSFTQGSGNTIYF. The CDR3 DNA is TGTGCCAGCAGCTTTACCCAGGGCTCTGGAAACACCATATATTTT.

This rearrangement joins TRBV30 to TRBJ1-1; perhaps TRBD1 as D (5 bases). The CDR3 is 16 residues long. Germline loops: CDR1 GTSNPN, CDR2 SVGIG (reference sequence). The germline V and J ends were trimmed by 1 base and 1 base, with 16 bases remaining between them. The CDR3: CAWSGRGSWTNTEAFF. Here the CDR3 DNA reads TGTGCCTGGAGTGGGAGGGGTTCCTGGACGAACACTGAAGCTTTCTTT.

The rearrangement joins TRBV11-2 to TRBJ1-3; D is uncertain. Trimming stripped 3 bases from V and 1 base from J, with 10 bases between. The CDR3 covers 15 residues. CDR1 is SGHAT and CDR2 is FQNNGV in the germline V gene. Here the CDR3 reads CASSFAGKSGNTIYF. The CDR3 region has the DNA TGTGCCAGCAGCTTCGCCGGGAAGTCTGGAAACACCATATATTTT.

The rearrangement links TRBV27 to TRBJ1-2, with a tentative D call TRBD1 (6 bases). With 3 bases removed from V and 7 bases from J, the gap between germline ends came to 18 bases. The CDR3 covers 15 residues. The V gene's germline CDR1 is MNHEY and CDR2 SMNVEV (reference sequence). CDR3 sequence reads: CASSFQDSRASGYTF. The CDR3 DNA is TGTGCCAGCAGTTTTCAGGACAGCCGGGCTAGTGGCTACACCTTC.